The 10 T cell receptor beta chains below were found in one sample sequenced in a study of blood T cell repertoires in COVID-19. Profiled with immunoSEQ multiplex PCR; TCRdb holds only in-frame clones, not every one. This table holds about 400,000 clones, roughly 89% found once. Source material: PBMCs or T cells enriched from blood (not recorded which). The receptors were sampled from a woman aged 50 to 65 who had recovered from COVID-19.

This rearrangement joins TRBV19 to TRBJ1-4; D perhaps matches TRBD1 (5 bases). The CDR3 has 15 residues. Germline V lookup: CDR1 LNHDA, CDR2 SQIVND (reference sequence). Trimming stripped 6 bases from V and 8 bases from J, with 19 bases between. Here the CDR3 reads CASSSGRQGGEKLFF. The CDR3 coding sequence is TGTGCCAGTAGCTCCGGGCGGCAGGGAGGAGAAAAACTGTTTTTT.

The genes are TRBV7-2 and TRBJ1-3; the match to TRBD1 covers 11 bases. This CDR3 is built from 19 residues. Per the germline V gene, CDR1 is SGHTA and CDR2 is FQGNSA. V trimming: 5 bases; J trimming: 1 base; junction bases outside the gene matches: 13. CDR3 nucleotide sequence: TGTGCCAGCAGCATCAGAAACTCCCGGGACAGGGGGTCTGGAAACACCATATATTTT. Translating it yields CASSIRNSRDRGSGNTIYF.

The chain links TRBV28 to TRBJ1-2, with 8 bases that match TRBD1. Germline CDR1 is MDHEN and CDR2 is SYDVKM. V lost 7 bases and J lost 3; bases outside the gene matches: 7. The CDR3 has 14 residues. DNA for the CDR3: TGTGCCAGCAAGACAGGGGCGAACTACTATGGCTACACCTTC. Residues: CASKTGANYYGYTF.

This chain connects TRBV5-5 to TRBJ1-2; 7 nucleotides agree with TRBD1. J lost 4 bases, V lost 1 base, and 4 bases had no gene match. Germline values: CDR1 SGHKS, CDR2 YYEKEE (reference sequence). The CDR3 is 14 residues long. The CDR3 sequence: CASSLPGQLYGYTF. The DNA for the CDR3 is TGTGCCAGCAGCTTGCCGGGACAGCTCTATGGCTACACCTTC.

This clone occurred once. V is TRBV3-1 (or the pseudogene TRBV3-2) and J is TRBJ1-4, with a weak D call TRBD1 (6 bases). Trimming cost V 1 base and J 8 bases, with 14 bases left between them. Germline V gene lookup returns CDR1 LGHDT and CDR2 YNNKEL (reference sequence). The CDR3 extends over 15 amino acids. CDR3 sequence (DNA): TGTGCCAGCAGCCAAGGGGCGGGGGCCGGCGAAAAACTGTTTTTT. This translates into CASSQGAGAGEKLFF.

The V and J genes are TRBV19 and TRBJ1-2, with 7 bases that match TRBD1. This CDR3 is built from 17 residues. With 1 base clipped from V and 4 bases from J, the junction kept 12 bases outside the gene matches. Germline V lookup: CDR1 LNHDA, CDR2 SQIVND (reference sequence). In nucleotides, the CDR3 is TGTGCCAGTAGTATAGGAGGGGGCGCAAGTTGGGGCTATGGCTACACCTTC. Its protein product is CASSIGGGASWGYGYTF.

The chain joins TRBV7-9 to TRBJ2-2, with TRBD1 matching over 8 bases. Germline CDR1 SEHNR, CDR2 FQNEAQ (reference sequence). V lost 4 bases and J lost 4; bases outside the gene matches: 5. The CDR3 is 15 residues long. CDR3 in DNA: TGTGCCAGCAGCTCACAGGGGGGCACCACCGGGGAGCTGTTTTTT. This gives the protein CASSSQGGTTGELFF.

The chain joins TRBV9 to TRBJ1-2; D may be TRBD1 (5 bases). This CDR3 comprises 14 residues. The V end lost 0 bases, the J end lost 4 bases, and 10 bases lay between the germline ends. Germline assignment: CDR1 SGDLS and CDR2 YYNGEE. CDR3 sequence reads: CASSVGGGTYGYTF. The CDR3 nucleotides are TGTGCCAGCAGCGTAGGGGGAGGGACCTATGGCTACACCTTC.

This clone was observed once. The gene calls are TRBV4-2 and TRBJ2-5; the match to TRBD1 covers 8 bases. Germline CDR1 reads LGHNA; CDR2 reads YNFKEQ. Germline trimming cut 0 bases from V and 4 bases from J; bases unmatched to any gene: 4. CDR3 length equals 15 residues. The CDR3 DNA follows: TGTGCCAGCAGCCAAGACAGGGGGCGAGGAGAGACCCAGTACTTC. Encoded protein: CASSQDRGRGETQYF.

This chain uses TRBV9 with TRBJ2-2; the D gene is possibly TRBD2 (6 bases). The ends were cut back, 3 bases at V and 4 bases at J, with 22 bases in the middle. Germline V gene lookup returns CDR1 SGDLS and CDR2 YYNGEE. The CDR3 runs 18 residues. The CDR3 coding sequence is TGTGCCAGCAGCGCCCAAAGAGAAGCGGGCAGGAGCACCGGGGAGCTGTTTTTT. It encodes CASSAQREAGRSTGELFF.